This record covers a single T cell receptor beta chain. Its antigen is undetermined. This entry belongs to a study of T-cell reconstitution after alpha-beta-depleted transplantation in children. Study outcomes and limitations: T-cell numbers and diversity one year post-transplant derived largely from freshly generated T cells.

Preparing the TCRbeta library involved the use of unique molecular identifiers. TCRdb ran MiXCR on the PCR reads and lists one entry per CDR3 protein. The sample has about a million distinct CDR3 sequences, about 29% seen once. The CDR3 extends over 15 amino acids. V was trimmed by 5 bases and J by 1 base, leaving 15 bases between them. CDR1 and CDR2 (germline): MNHEY, SMNVEV (reference sequence). The sequence was obtained from a boy under three years old who had a stem cell transplant for SCID, so the T cells may come from the graft donor. Sample: PBMCs, mostly from graft donor cells, taken 360 days after TCRalphabeta/CD19-depleted stem cell transplant. The V call is TRBV27, the J call TRBJ2-7; D not resolved. The CDR3 region has the DNA TGTGCCAGCAGTCCCCTGGGCGGATTATCCTACGAGCAGTACTTC. Translated, it gives CASSPLGGLSYEQYF.